The 25 T cell receptor beta chains listed next were all sequenced from one sample in a study of blood T cell repertoires in COVID-19. The assay was immunoSEQ multiplex PCR, and TCRdb's table has in-frame clones only and misses some. The repertoire holds over 150,000 clones, with over 90% as singletons. The sequenced sample consisted of peripheral blood. The receptors shown here come from a man aged 45-65 years with acute or convalescent COVID-19.

The chain joins TRBV5-1 to TRBJ2-2, with D maybe TRBD1 (5 bases). CDR1 and CDR2 from the germline V gene are SGHRS and YFSETQ. V lost 0 bases, J lost 3 bases, and 9 bases lay in between. This CDR3 is 15 amino acids long. CDR3 in DNA: TGCGCCAGCAGCTTGGTAGGGGCCTACACCGGGGAGCTGTTTTTT. This sequence encodes CASSLVGAYTGELFF.

The rearrangement uses TRBV5-1 and TRBJ1-4, with 9 positions matching TRBD1. The CDR3 has 15 residues. V was pared by 1 base and J by 8 bases, with 6 bases of the junction left unmatched. Germline values: CDR1 SGHRS, CDR2 YFSETQ. The CDR3 region is CASSLTGGREEKLFF. The CDR3 nucleotides read TGCGCCAGCAGCTTGACAGGGGGCAGGGAGGAAAAACTGTTTTTT.

The J gene is TRBJ1-5, the V gene TRBV28, with D tentatively TRBD1 (5 bases). The CDR3 is 14 residues long. Trimming shortened V by 11 bases and J by 4 bases, and 18 bases separated the two germline ends. Germline values: CDR1 MDHEN, CDR2 SYDVKM. The CDR3 nucleotides are TGTGCCTCCTCCTGGGAGGGGTGGAATCAGCCCCAGCATTTT. Encoded protein: CASSWEGWNQPQHF.

This clone occurred a few times. The rearrangement links TRBV23-1 to TRBJ1-6; 7 bases line up with TRBD1. TRBV23-1 is assigned to the ORF class and has an uncertain function. The CDR3 runs 17 residues. V was clipped by 0 bases and J by 0 bases; unmatched bases: 2. The CDR3: CASSQSDRSSYNSPLHF. DNA for the CDR3: TGCGCCAGCAGTCAATCGGACAGGAGCTCCTATAATTCACCCCTCCACTTT.

The V call is TRBV7-2, the J call TRBJ1-2; 7 positions agree with TRBD1. Germline V gives CDR1 SGHTA, CDR2 FQGNSA. The CDR3 is 15 residues long. Losses at the gene ends were 3 bases for V and 4 bases for J; bases not matched to a gene: 8. The CDR3 loop is CASSFKTGSSYGYTF. The CDR3 nucleotides are TGTGCCAGCAGCTTTAAGACAGGGTCGAGCTATGGCTACACCTTC.

The chain joins TRBV6-5 to TRBJ2-1; D may be TRBD2 (6 bases). V lost 5 bases and J 3 bases, leaving 14 bases between the germline ends. CDR3 length: 15 residues. CDR1 is MNHEY, CDR2 SVGAGI, per germline. The CDR3 coding sequence is TGTGCCAGCAGTCTCTCCCCCGGGGGCTACAATGAGCAGTTCTTC. Encoded protein: CASSLSPGGYNEQFF.

V and J are TRBV7-8 and TRBJ1-5, with 8 bases fitting TRBD1. Germline values: CDR1 SGHVS, CDR2 FQNEAQ. Trimming cost V 8 bases and J 2 bases; bases outside gene matches: 5. This CDR3 has 14 amino acids. CDR3 DNA: TGTGCCAGCGGCAGGGGGCAGGGCAATCAGCCCCAGCATTTT. Amino acid sequence: CASGRGQGNQPQHF. The full variable domain, rest sourced from reference TRBV7-8 and TRBJ1-5, is GAGVSQSPRYKVAKRGQDVALRCDPISGHVSLFWYQQALGQGPEFLTYFQNEAQLDKSGLPSDRFFAERPEGSVSTLKIQRTQQEDSAVYLCASGRGQGNQPQHFGDGTRLSIL.

The V and J genes are TRBV6-6 and TRBJ2-3, with D maybe TRBD2 (6 bases). Between the trimmed V and J ends, which lost 2 bases and 4 bases, there was a span of 16 bases. The CDR3 has 16 amino acids. Per the germline V gene, CDR1 is MNHNY and CDR2 is SVGAGI (reference sequence). Here the CDR3 DNA reads TGTGCCAGCAGTTACGGTAGGAGACTAGGGTCAGATACGCAGTATTTT. Protein sequence: CASSYGRRLGSDTQYF.

The J gene is TRBJ1-2, the V gene TRBV6-2 or TRBV6-3, with 9 nucleotides matching TRBD1. Germline V lookup: CDR1 MNHEY, CDR2 SVGEGT. The length of the CDR3 is 16 residues. The V and J ends lost 6 bases and 3 bases, in that order; junction bases with no gene match: 11. The CDR3 region is CASSRPQGAEDYGYTF. The CDR3 coding sequence is TGTGCCAGCAGCAGACCACAGGGGGCGGAGGACTATGGCTACACCTTC.

The chain links TRBV4-1 to TRBJ1-1; TRBD1 matches at 8 bases. Unmatched junction bases numbered 3, after V lost 6 bases and J lost 0 bases. This CDR3 is built from 14 residues. The V gene's germline CDR1 is MGHRA and CDR2 YSYEKL. In DNA form, the CDR3 reads TGCGCCAGCAGGACAGGGGTAATGAACACTGAAGCTTTCTTT. Its protein product is CASRTGVMNTEAFF.

The chain recombines TRBV11-2 with TRBJ1-4; 9 nucleotides match TRBD1. V lost 3 bases, J lost 8 bases, and 4 bases stayed unmatched. The CDR3 is 14 residues long. Per germline, CDR1 SGHAT and CDR2 FQNNGV. CDR3 bases: TGTGCCAGCAGCTTCGGACAGGGGACCGAAAAACTGTTTTTT. Amino acids: CASSFGQGTEKLFF.

The V call is TRBV6-6, the J call TRBJ2-7; TRBD1 matches 10 bases. The CDR3 covers 15 residues. With 6 bases clipped from V and 2 bases from J, the junction kept 7 bases outside the gene matches. From germline, CDR1 is MNHNY and CDR2 SVGAGI (reference sequence). This CDR3 is CASRDGQGGAYEQYV. CDR3 DNA sequence: TGTGCCAGCAGAGATGGACAGGGGGGAGCCTACGAGCAGTACGTC.

This chain joins TRBV13 and TRBJ2-5; 7 nucleotides match TRBD2. V was pared by 3 bases and J by 4 bases, with 5 bases of the junction left unmatched. CDR1 and CDR2 (germline): PRHDT, FYEKMQ (reference sequence). The CDR3 spans 14 residues. The CDR3 DNA is TGTGCCAGCAGCTTCAAGTCGGGAGGAGAGACCCAGTACTTC. Its translation: CASSFKSGGETQYF. The full variable domain, with the rest looked up from reference TRBV13 and TRBJ2-5, is AAGVIQSPRHLIKEKRETATLKCYPIPRHDTVYWYQQGPGQDPQFLISFYEKMQSDKGSIPDRFSAQQFSDYHSELNMSSLELGDSALYFCASSFKSGGETQYFGPGTRLLVL.

The chain has TRBV5-5 and TRBJ2-7, with a weak D call TRBD2 (6 bases). The CDR3 loop spans 14 amino acids. Trimming left V 5 bases short and J 1 base short, with 13 bases between. Germline V gene data show CDR1 as SGHKS and CDR2 as YYEKEE (reference sequence). The CDR3 protein is CASSSSGGSYEQYF. CDR3 sequence (DNA): TGTGCCAGCAGTTCCTCCGGGGGATCCTACGAGCAGTACTTC.

The gene calls are TRBV29-1 and TRBJ2-1, with 16 bases fitting TRBD2. V was clipped by 7 bases and J by 6 bases; unmatched bases: 12. The CDR3 runs to 17 residues. CDR1 is SQVTM, CDR2 ANQGSEA, per germline. CDR3 loop: CSGFGTSGRVSLNEQFF. In nucleotides, the CDR3 is TGCAGCGGCTTTGGGACTAGCGGGAGGGTTTCCCTCAATGAGCAGTTCTTC.

This chain uses TRBV11-2 with TRBJ1-1; 8 bases are a match to TRBD1. J gave up 1 base and V 6 bases, and 7 bases lay outside the gene matches. The CDR3 sequence is 15 residues long. From germline, CDR1 is SGHAT and CDR2 FQNNGV. CDR3 sequence reads: CASRYATGGNTEAFF. The CDR3 region has the DNA TGTGCCAGCAGATACGCTACAGGGGGGAACACTGAAGCTTTCTTT. Full variable domain (remainder filled in from reference TRBV11-2 and TRBJ1-1): EAGVAQSPRYKIIEKRQSVAFWCNPISGHATLYWYQQILGQGPKLLIQFQNNGVVDDSQLPKDRFSAERLKGVDSTLKIQPAKLEDSAVYLCASRYATGGNTEAFFGQGTRLTVV.

This clone appeared once. V gene TRBV9 combines with J gene TRBJ2-3, with D unresolved. Germline loops: CDR1 SGDLS, CDR2 YYNGEE. This CDR3 spans 13 amino acids. Trimming left V 1 base short and J 4 bases short, with 7 bases between. This chain's CDR3 is CASSVNSADTQYF. CDR3 DNA sequence: TGTGCCAGCAGCGTAAACTCTGCAGATACGCAGTATTTT.

The chain recombines TRBV29-1 with TRBJ2-1, with a weak D call TRBD2 (6 bases). Germline lookup yields CDR1 SQVTM and CDR2 ANQGSEA. The CDR3 length is 11 residues. Trimming removed 8 bases from V and 7 bases from J, with 12 bases in between. The CDR3 sequence: CSPGTENEQFF. The CDR3 bases are TGCAGCCCCGGGACTGAGAATGAGCAGTTCTTC.

This chain links TRBV29-1 with TRBJ2-7; 15 bases align to TRBD2. The CDR3 covers 15 residues. CDR1 SQVTM and CDR2 ANQGSEA come from the germline V gene. V lost 6 bases, J lost 7 bases, and 10 bases stayed unmatched. The CDR3 DNA reads TGCAGCGTAAGCCGGACTAGCGGGAGGGCCGGAGAGCAGTACTTC. It codes for CSVSRTSGRAGEQYF.

This clone appeared once. The gene calls are TRBV5-1 and TRBJ2-5, with 11 bases fitting TRBD2. The CDR3 consists of 16 residues. V was clipped by 1 base and J by 5 bases; unmatched bases: 7. Germline CDR1 reads SGHRS; CDR2 reads YFSETQ. In nucleotides, the CDR3 is TGCGCCAGCAGCTTGCTAGCGGGGGGCCCCCGGGAGACCCAGTACTTC. This gives the protein CASSLLAGGPRETQYF.

V is TRBV4-2 and J is TRBJ2-1; TRBD2 is a possible D gene (7 bases). V lost 0 bases and J 3 bases, leaving 12 bases between the germline ends. CDR3 size: 16 residues. Germline V lookup: CDR1 LGHNA, CDR2 YNFKEQ. Here the CDR3 reads CASSQEPGGHYNEQFF. The CDR3 DNA reads TGTGCCAGCAGCCAAGAGCCCGGGGGGCACTACAATGAGCAGTTCTTC.

This clone was counted a single time. The V gene is TRBV4-1, the J gene TRBJ1-3; D call uncertain. Per the germline V gene, CDR1 is MGHRA and CDR2 is YSYEKL. The CDR3 has 14 residues. Deletions cut 1 base from V and 9 bases from J, with 13 bases between. The CDR3 nucleotides read TGCGCCAGCAGCCAAGCAGGCCGCGCGGGCACCATATATTTT. This gives the protein CASSQAGRAGTIYF.

V gene TRBV28 combines with J gene TRBJ1-6; a weak D match, TRBD1 (6 bases). The CDR3 is 19 residues long. The germline V and J ends were trimmed by 3 bases and 4 bases, with 22 bases remaining between them. In germline, CDR1 is MDHEN, CDR2 SYDVKM. The CDR3 is CASSLPGTTRLLYNSPLHF. CDR3 coding DNA: TGTGCCAGCAGTTTGCCCGGGACAACCCGACTCTTATATAATTCACCCCTCCACTTT.

This chain uses TRBV19 with TRBJ1-4, with TRBD1 identical over 7 bases. The germline V gene has CDR1 LNHDA and CDR2 SQIVND (reference sequence). J gave up 3 bases and V 3 bases, and 10 bases lay outside the gene matches. This CDR3 region has 17 residues. CDR3 nucleotides: TGTGCCAGTAGTATGGGCGGAAACAGGGGAGCTAATGAAAAACTGTTTTTT. It codes for CASSMGGNRGANEKLFF.

On this clone: One junction end disagrees with the germline gene, perhaps due to a read error. This sequence joins TRBV7-3 and TRBJ2-1, with D tentatively TRBD2 (5 bases). CDR1 is SGHTA, CDR2 FQGTGA, per germline. This CDR3 has 13 residues. CDR3 nucleotides: TGTGCCAGCAGCACGGACTCCTTCAATGAGCAGTTCTTC. It specifies CASSTDSFNEQFF.